This TCR beta chain was recorded in a study of cytomegalovirus exposure and HLA in healthy donors (dated by TCRdb to about 2017). Background on the whole study: According to an earlier analysis of 550 to 750 of the donors, 150 million to 200 million T cells yielded 90 million to 140 million unique TCR beta sequences and around 280 Gb of sequence data. An early release covering 500 to 750 HLA-typed donors comprised around 300 gigabases of sequencing data and 85 million to 100 million unique TCR sequences. Of the approximately 400 genotyped donors, approximately 82% fell in the genetic ancestry cluster associated with self-reported Caucasian donors. The aim of the study was to test whether cataloging public T cell receptors could identify signatures of past pathogen exposure. Using immunosequencing, the study profiled T cell repertoires from roughly 650 subjects and related those repertoires to cytomegalovirus serostatus. Besides the first cohort of 666 subjects, a separate validation cohort made up of 95 to 150 different subjects was used. To predict cytomegalovirus infection status, the study combined high-throughput TCR immunosequencing, statistical association of individual TCRs with disease status, and machine learning. In a later analysis, previously published TCR beta repertoires from 600 to 850 donors were re-analyzed and high-resolution HLA genotyping was added so that TCR occurrence patterns could be studied. Rather than drawing on any new phenotypic data, the later analysis identified candidate immune exposures from TCR beta sequences and the way those sequences occurred across donors. In an earlier analysis of around 540 of the donors, high-throughput TCR beta sequencing was used to judge whether each TCR beta V gene segment behaved as functional or pseudogenic. Alongside the repertoire data, information on donor age, sex, ethnicity and CMV serostatus was compiled. Genome-wide SNP genotypes for about 60% of the roughly 670 donors were used in a later genetic analysis, which treated that subset as a discovery cohort. All discovery cohort repertoires had been generated using a single sequencing platform. HLA typing covered class I and class II loci at four-digit resolution. Typing coverage differed by locus: A, B, C, DRB1 and DQB1 were typed in about 620-640 donors, DQA1 in 522, DPA1 in around 580, and DPB1 in about 450. Roughly 5 DR-DQ haplotypes were handled as single units for association and clustering because linkage in the cohort was strong. Among a few hundred genotyped donors of the cohort, an average of 235,054 unique TCR beta nucleotide sequences were sequenced per donor, roughly 20% of them non-productive.

The study at large found these results: This cohort had only TCR beta chains sequenced, and the lack of alpha or paired-chain data limited which features could be detected. A further reported finding was that TCR beta sequences accurately predicted the HLA-A and HLA-B alleles for most subjects in the first cohort. Sequencing depth was assumed to be roughly uniform across donors in the presence/absence analyses, though that assumption may not hold. HLA typing was unavailable for some donors at each locus, so association tests used only the typed subset. In a later analysis, HLA-associated TCR beta chains showed more clonal expansion and lower generation probabilities than non-associated chains that were equally common. When HLA alleles, especially DR and DQ, strongly co-occurred, attributing TCR associations to individual alleles was difficult. Several of the top co-occurrence clusters appeared to be linked to parvovirus B19, influenza, CMV and Epstein-Barr virus, according to a later analysis. A cluster of highly shared sequence variants was judged likely to represent a technical artifact of the sequencing pipeline. Because counts were too low, more than 15 rarely observed V segments, including chromosome 9 orphons, were excluded from the earlier analysis of 587 of the donors. The 87-base-pair reads could not distinguish some IMGT-functional V segments, including TRBV6-2 and TRBV6-3, so those segments were excluded. In the study, some 160 TCR beta chains were listed as associated with cytomegalovirus. A later analysis associated 16,951 TCR beta sequences with specific HLA alleles at a false discovery rate of 0.05. Correlated functional status among segregating V segments might be attributable to linkage disequilibrium, but an unknown experimental factor could not be ruled out. According to a later analysis, TCR association rates differed among HLA loci, with DRB1 alleles showing the most associated TCRs and HLA-C alleles showing the fewest. Compared with the roughly 700-donor mean, donors in an Asian-associated ancestry cluster had fewer N-insertions in productive TCRs, according to a later genetic analysis. The authors suggested that the approach could potentially be extended to other disease states and immunological phenotypes. In a later analysis, most CMV-associated TCR beta chains were found to appear HLA-restricted, with HLA associations seemingly driven largely by CMV exposure. In a later genetic analysis, a missense DCLRE1C variant was associated with V-gene and J-gene trimming of TCR beta chains, and the association was replicated in an independent cohort. In an earlier analysis of 587 of the donors, most TCR beta V segments appeared in productive rearrangements about 87% or about 30% of the time, broadly matching IMGT annotations. Three of the identified cytomegalovirus-associated TCR beta chains were confirmed in vitro to be specific for cytomegalovirus antigens. Immune exposure information for the cohort was limited to CMV serostatus. The classifier was reported to diagnose cytomegalovirus status with high specificity and sensitivity in both the original and validation cohorts. Most TCR sequences were observed very rarely across donors, whereas some public TCRs were present in many individuals.

To prepare the library, the immunoSEQ multiplex PCR assay was applied. The multiplex PCR relied on a mix of 60 forward primers for TCR Vbeta segments and 13 reverse primers for TCR Jbeta segments. The CDR3 region of rearranged TCR beta genes was amplified from genomic DNA by a multiplex PCR assay. The amplified TCR beta libraries were sequenced on the Illumina HiSeq System as 87-base-pair reads. The study's processing was this. Across the 670 or so repertoires, a later analysis counted tens of millions of unique TCR beta chains, 9.5 million to 12 million of which were shared by at least two donors. Raw reads were error-corrected and collapsed into unique sequences by a nearest-neighbor algorithm in which closely related sequences were merged to remove PCR and sequencing errors. V, D and J gene segments were assigned by aligning CDR3 sequences to IMGT reference sequences. For a sequence to be retained, at least a six-nucleotide match to both a V gene segment and a J gene segment was required. Rearrangements were classified as productive when the CDR3 lacked stop codons and remained in frame with V and J, and all other rearrangements were classified as non-productive. CDR3 was defined by IMGT convention, running from the second conserved V-encoded cysteine to the conserved J-encoded phenylalanine. Sequences without an unambiguous match to a single V gene segment were excluded from the earlier analysis of several hundred of the donors. An earlier analysis of several hundred of the donors called V segments functional above 56.7% productive rearrangements and segregating when the between-donor standard deviation exceeded 5%. A statistical classification framework was built for diagnosing cytomegalovirus status from the catalog of TCR beta chain sequences. In a later analysis, V and J genes were assigned by comparing TCR nucleotide sequences against IMGT/GENE-DB human TR gene sequences. In a later analysis, CDR3 sequences and most-parsimonious VDJ recombination scenarios were assigned using the TCRdist pipeline. A later analysis defined each TCR beta chain by its CDR3 amino acid sequence plus V-gene family, and excluded reads lacking a unique V-gene family. In a later analysis, 450 to 600 highly shared, low-generation-probability nucleotide sequences were removed to address suspected cross-contamination and a sequencing artifact. For each public chain, a later analysis derived a clonal expansion index from normalized ranks of inferred template counts within each repertoire. A later analysis computed generation probabilities with a VDJ recombination model fitted to out-of-frame rearrangements, and checked the results against IGoR. Hypergeometric tests were used in a later analysis to score TCR-TCR, TCR-HLA and TCR-CMV co-occurrence, with a repertoire-size bias correction applied to the TCR pairs. To estimate false discovery rates, a later analysis permuted the HLA or CMV assignments 20 times. In a later analysis, co-occurring TCRs were grouped with DBSCAN, and TCRdist sequence similarity was added when clustering was performed within HLA-allele-positive subsets. For co-occurrence clustering, repertoires with fewer than 30,000 or more than 120,000 public chains were excluded, along with five repertoires with anomalous nucleotide sharing. Not all clones reach the TCRdb copy of this immuneACCESS table, which keeps in-frame sequences only. Checked studies attribute under half of the gap to unresolved V genes and leave the rest unexplained. D and trimming come from the DNA, and the V and J calls and clone size come from that table. This sample lists some 120,000 clones; around 80% were detected once. The ten largest clones add up to approximately 10% of the sample.

Inclusive of the bounding cysteine and phenylalanine, the CDR3 is 16 residues long. The sequence is cut down to CDR3 DNA, 48 bases in frame from base 1. The trim is 1 base for V and 1 base for J, with a gap of 14 bases between the germline ends. From a lookup of the germline V gene, CDR1 and CDR2 are LGHNA and YNFKEQ. Of note for this clone: What this receptor recognizes is not known. Nothing much larger sits one base from this clone, and base qualities are not available.

The cohort consisted of hundreds of healthy bone marrow donors. At the time of sampling, all cohort members were nominally healthy, though unrecorded immune exposures were likely present. The donor tested CMV seropositive, placing the donor among the approximately 310 seropositive members of the cohort. Each donor provided a peripheral blood sample, and peripheral blood mononuclear cells were used for TCR beta sequencing. The Qiagen DNeasy Blood Extraction Kit was used to extract genomic DNA from the blood cell samples. The sequence was collected from a man aged 30-40 years in good health and CMV-seropositive. Recombination joined TRBV4-2 with TRBJ2-7; matching of 5 bases hints at TRBD2 as the D gene. Sequencing input: PBMCs. The CDR3 reads as follows: CASSQVPTSFSYEQYF. The nucleotide sequence is TGTGCCAGCAGCCAAGTACCCACTAGTTTTTCCTACGAGCAGTACTTC.